This T cell receptor beta chain is drawn from a study of T-cell memory formation after mild COVID-19. The V segment lost 1 base and the J segment 4 bases; nucleotides outside the gene matches: 6. The CDR3 has 15 residues. Germline V gene lookup returns CDR1 SGHNT and CDR2 YYREEE (reference sequence). In regard to this clonotype: Antigen specificity is unknown.

Study results and limitations: Contracting CD4+ clones sat mainly in CM and EM; CD8+ in EMRA. A subset of responding clones appeared in pre-infection memory, suggesting cross-reactive memory joined.

TCRdb reprocessed the 5' RACE reads via MiXCR and lists one record per CDR3 protein. Seen here are more than 350,000 distinct CDR3 sequences, around 21% observed once, and the top ten hold around 12%. The chain carries TRBV5-4 and TRBJ2-7; 9 bases map to TRBD2. The origin of this receptor is an adult woman who had mild COVID-19 (a few samples of this study predate the infection). Cell type and time point are not known. The specimen was PBMCs or a T cell subset sorted from them (not recorded which). The CDR3 loop is CASSLRGLARYEQYF. CDR3 sequence (DNA): TGTGCCAGCAGCTTGAGAGGACTAGCGAGGTACGAGCAGTACTTC.